This T cell receptor (beta chain) was obtained from a study of shared clonotypes between healthy human individuals. Study-wide findings and caveats: Clonotype sharing among the donors was expected to vary with sequencing depth.

This clone was seen at least ten times. The antigen remains unidentified. Genomic DNA of every subset was divided equally among multiple immunoSEQ plates. In the original processing: Quality scores were absent from the junction-only immunoSEQ sequences, so filtering differed. The table came from immunoSEQ multiplex PCR; TCRdb's copy has only in-frame clones and leaves some out. V, J and clone size were drawn from that table, and D and trimming were deduced from the DNA. The table records some 2.1 million clones, 85% to 95% of them present only once. Trimming took 10 bases from V and 6 from J; bases not matched to a gene: 7. The length of the CDR3 is 12 residues. Germline V CDR1 and CDR2: WSHSY, SAAADI.

Specimen: naive CD4+ T cells sorted from blood. Sample subset: CD45RA+ positively selected. The origin of this receptor is a man aged 18 to 29 in good health. This sequence joins TRBV10-2 and TRBJ1-1, with 8 positions matching TRBD1. Here the CDR3 reads CATTGGRAEAFF. CDR3 coding DNA: TGCGCCACCACAGGGGGTAGGGCTGAAGCTTTCTTT.